Below, 11 T cell receptor beta chains from the same sample are listed, as sequenced in a study of blood T cells in healthy people across ages. Through a sample-barcoded 5' primer and a J-beta primer mix, a second PCR was run for roughly 6 to 11 cycles. TCRdb passed the 5' RACE reads through MiXCR, listing each CDR3 protein once. The profile shows 700,000 or so distinct CDR3 sequences, around 41% of them singletons. The material sequenced was blood. These receptors all come from a man at least 80 years old in good health.

This clonotype was counted only a few times. The chain has TRBV20-1 and TRBJ2-5; 15 nucleotides match TRBD2. The CDR3 is 15 amino acids. The germline V gene has CDR1 DFQATT and CDR2 SNEGSKA (reference sequence). J gave up 4 bases and V 6 bases, and 6 bases lay outside the gene matches. Here the CDR3 reads CSADGLAGGLETQYF. As DNA, the CDR3 is TGCAGTGCCGATGGACTAGCGGGGGGGCTAGAGACCCAGTACTTC.

The CDR3 sequence: CSVGGSNEKLFF. CDR3 in DNA: TGCAGTGTAGGGGGGAGTAATGAAAAACTGTTTTTT. The chain couples TRBV20-1 to TRBJ1-4; D may be TRBD1 (6 bases). V was clipped by 7 bases and J by 4 bases, with 10 bases between them. This CDR3 is built from 12 residues. The germline V gene encodes CDR1 DFQATT and CDR2 SNEGSKA (reference sequence).

This chain joins TRBV7-2 and TRBJ1-3; D is unclear. From germline, CDR1 is SGHTA and CDR2 FQGNSA. Trimming stripped 0 bases from V and 3 bases from J, with 6 bases between. This CDR3 has 14 residues. The CDR3 region is CASSLAASGNTIYF. In DNA, the CDR3 is TGTGCCAGCAGCTTAGCAGCTAGTGGAAACACCATATATTTT.

The chain has TRBV4-2 and TRBJ1-6; no clear D. Germline V gene data show CDR1 as LGHNA and CDR2 as YNFKEQ. The CDR3 length is 15 residues. V lost 0 bases and J lost 8, with 11 bases in between. The CDR3: CASSQEGVRDSPLHF. CDR3 sequence (DNA): TGTGCCAGCAGCCAAGAGGGAGTAAGGGATTCACCCCTCCACTTT.

The chain is built from TRBV29-1 and TRBJ2-7, with 7 positions matching TRBD1. The ends lost 8 bases at V and 3 bases at J; junction bases unmatched: 22. This CDR3 spans 17 amino acids. Germline V lookup: CDR1 SQVTM, CDR2 ANQGSEA. CDR3 protein: CSTSNSGQTRESYEQYF. The CDR3 DNA reads as TGCAGCACCTCAAATTCGGGACAGACGAGAGAGAGCTACGAGCAGTACTTC.

The V call is TRBV14, the J call TRBJ2-4, with 8 bases identical to TRBD2. The CDR3 spans 15 residues. Trimming at V came to 1 base and at J to 13 bases, leaving 12 bases not matched to a gene. The germline V gene has CDR1 SGHDN and CDR2 FVKESK. CDR3 in amino acids: CASSQVTSGAREQYF. For the CDR3, the DNA is TGTGCCAGCAGCCAAGTAACTAGCGGAGCTAGGGAGCAGTACTTC.

This clonotype was seen only a few times. The chain recombines TRBV14 with TRBJ2-5; no reliable D call. V was trimmed by 0 bases and J by 4 bases, leaving 9 bases between them. The CDR3 is made up of 14 amino acids. The germline V gene has CDR1 SGHDN and CDR2 FVKESK. CDR3 sequence: CASSQDLDRETQYF. CDR3 DNA: TGTGCCAGCAGCCAAGATCTAGACCGAGAGACCCAGTACTTC.

The chain uses TRBV27 and TRBJ2-5, with D maybe TRBD2 (5 bases). CDR3 length: 13 amino acids. The germline V and J ends were trimmed by 6 bases and 13 bases, with 21 bases remaining between them. In germline, CDR1 is MNHEY, CDR2 SMNVEV (reference sequence). CDR3 residues: CASSPRDGRSGYF. CDR3 in DNA: TGTGCCAGCAGCCCACGGGATGGGAGAAGCGGGTACTTC.

This clonotype was seen repeatedly, ten times or more. As DNA, the CDR3 is TGTGCCAGCAGTTACTTGACTAGCGGATTCTCCTACAATGAGCAGTTCTTC. Translating it yields CASSYLTSGFSYNEQFF. V usage is TRBV6-2 or TRBV6-3 and J usage is TRBJ2-1, with 9 bases lining up with TRBD2. V lost 1 base, J lost 0 bases, and 4 bases stayed unmatched. CDR1 is MNHEY, CDR2 SVGEGT, per germline. This CDR3 has 17 residues.

This clonotype was counted only a few times. The CDR3 region has the DNA TGTGCCAGCAGCGCCCCGGGACTAGCGGGAGGGCCGGGAAATGAGCAGTTCTTC. Its protein product is CASSAPGLAGGPGNEQFF. The chain has TRBV7-2 and TRBJ2-1; TRBD2 matches at 16 bases. Looked up from germline, CDR1 is SGHTA and CDR2 is FQGNSA. J lost 7 bases, V lost 5 bases, and 11 bases had no gene match. The CDR3 runs 18 residues.

The J gene is TRBJ2-2, the V gene TRBV20-1; 7 nucleotides align to TRBD2. Unmatched junction bases numbered 13, after V lost 3 bases and J lost 3 bases. The CDR3 consists of 17 residues. CDR1 is DFQATT, CDR2 SNEGSKA, per germline (reference sequence). In DNA, the CDR3 is TGCAGTGCTAGGGATTGGCTTGGACTAGGCGACACCGGGGAGCTGTTTTTT. The encoded protein is CSARDWLGLGDTGELFF.